The clone carrying this TCR beta chain was found once. Its target is not known. V lost 11 bases, J lost 1 base, and 17 bases lay in between. The CDR3 runs to 15 residues. In germline, CDR1 is SNHLY, CDR2 FYNNEI. Assay used: immunoSEQ multiplex PCR; TCRdb lists only in-frame clones, some missing. The table shows hundreds of thousands of clones, with roughly 83% occurring only once. The source of the sample is a study of cytomegalovirus exposure and HLA in healthy donors. Study-level results: A few CMV-associated chains were confirmed in vitro to be specific for CMV antigens.

Sequencing was carried out using PBMCs. The V and J genes are TRBV2 and TRBJ2-2, with D possibly being TRBD1 or TRBD2 (5 bases each). The TCR comes from a woman aged 18-29 years in good health and CMV-seronegative. Here the CDR3 reads CAAHTGTQNTGELFF. The CDR3 nucleotides are TGTGCCGCACACACCGGGACCCAGAACACCGGGGAGCTGTTTTTT.